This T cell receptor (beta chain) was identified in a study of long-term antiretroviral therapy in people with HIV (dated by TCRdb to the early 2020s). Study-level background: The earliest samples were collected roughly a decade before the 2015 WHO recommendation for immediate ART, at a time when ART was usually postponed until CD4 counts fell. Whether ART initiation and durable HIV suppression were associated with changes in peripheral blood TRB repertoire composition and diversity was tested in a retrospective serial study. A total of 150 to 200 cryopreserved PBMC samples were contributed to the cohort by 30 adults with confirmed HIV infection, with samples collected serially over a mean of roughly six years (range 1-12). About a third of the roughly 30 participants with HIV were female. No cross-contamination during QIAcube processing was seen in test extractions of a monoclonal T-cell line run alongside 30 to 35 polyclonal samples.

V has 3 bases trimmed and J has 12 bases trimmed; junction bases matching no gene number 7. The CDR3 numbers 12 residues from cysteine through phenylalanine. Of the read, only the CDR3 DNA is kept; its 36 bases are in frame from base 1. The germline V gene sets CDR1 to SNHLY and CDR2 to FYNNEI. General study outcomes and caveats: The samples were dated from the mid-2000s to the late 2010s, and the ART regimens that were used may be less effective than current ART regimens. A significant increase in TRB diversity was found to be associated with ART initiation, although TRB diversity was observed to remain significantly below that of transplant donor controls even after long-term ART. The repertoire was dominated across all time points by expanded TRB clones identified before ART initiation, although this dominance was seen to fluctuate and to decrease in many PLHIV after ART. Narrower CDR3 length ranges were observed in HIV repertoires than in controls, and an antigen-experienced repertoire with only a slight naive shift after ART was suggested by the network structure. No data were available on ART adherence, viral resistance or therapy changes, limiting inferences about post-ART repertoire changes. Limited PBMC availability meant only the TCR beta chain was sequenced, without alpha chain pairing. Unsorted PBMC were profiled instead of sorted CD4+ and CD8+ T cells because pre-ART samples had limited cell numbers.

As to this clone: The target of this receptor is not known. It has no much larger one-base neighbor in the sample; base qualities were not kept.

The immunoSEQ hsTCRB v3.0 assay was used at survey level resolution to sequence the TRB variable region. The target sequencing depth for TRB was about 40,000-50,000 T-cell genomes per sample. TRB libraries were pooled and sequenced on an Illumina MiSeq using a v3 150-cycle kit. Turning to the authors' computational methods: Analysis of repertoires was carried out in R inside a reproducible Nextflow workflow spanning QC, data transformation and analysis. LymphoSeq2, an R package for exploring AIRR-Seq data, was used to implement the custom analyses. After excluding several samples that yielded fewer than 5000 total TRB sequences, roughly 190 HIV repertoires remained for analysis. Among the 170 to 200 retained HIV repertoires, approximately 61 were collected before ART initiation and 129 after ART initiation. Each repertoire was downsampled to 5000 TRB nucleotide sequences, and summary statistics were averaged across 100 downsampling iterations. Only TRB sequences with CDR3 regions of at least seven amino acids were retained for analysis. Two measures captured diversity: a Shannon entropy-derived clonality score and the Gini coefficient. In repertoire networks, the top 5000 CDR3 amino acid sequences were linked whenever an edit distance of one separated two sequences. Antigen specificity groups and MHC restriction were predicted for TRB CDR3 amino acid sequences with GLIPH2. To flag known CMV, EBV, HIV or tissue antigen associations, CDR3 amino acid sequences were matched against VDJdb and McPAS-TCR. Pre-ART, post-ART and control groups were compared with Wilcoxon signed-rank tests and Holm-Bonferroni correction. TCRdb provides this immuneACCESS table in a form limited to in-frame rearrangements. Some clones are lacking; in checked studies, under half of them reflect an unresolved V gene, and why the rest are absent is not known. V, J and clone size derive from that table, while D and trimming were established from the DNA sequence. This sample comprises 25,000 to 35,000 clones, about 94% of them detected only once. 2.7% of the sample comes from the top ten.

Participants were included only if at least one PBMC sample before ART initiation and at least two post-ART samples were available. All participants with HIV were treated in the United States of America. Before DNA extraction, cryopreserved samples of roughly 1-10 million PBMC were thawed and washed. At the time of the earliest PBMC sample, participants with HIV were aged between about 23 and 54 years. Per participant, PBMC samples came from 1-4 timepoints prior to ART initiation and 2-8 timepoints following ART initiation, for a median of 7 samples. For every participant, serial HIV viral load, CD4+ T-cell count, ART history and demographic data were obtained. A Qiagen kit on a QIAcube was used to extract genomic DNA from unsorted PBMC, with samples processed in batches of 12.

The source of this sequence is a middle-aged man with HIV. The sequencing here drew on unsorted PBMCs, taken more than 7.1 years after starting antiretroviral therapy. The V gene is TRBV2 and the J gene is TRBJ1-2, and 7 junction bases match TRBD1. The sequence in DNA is TGTGCCAGCAGTGATCGACAGGGCTTGAACACCTTC. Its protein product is CASSDRQGLNTF.